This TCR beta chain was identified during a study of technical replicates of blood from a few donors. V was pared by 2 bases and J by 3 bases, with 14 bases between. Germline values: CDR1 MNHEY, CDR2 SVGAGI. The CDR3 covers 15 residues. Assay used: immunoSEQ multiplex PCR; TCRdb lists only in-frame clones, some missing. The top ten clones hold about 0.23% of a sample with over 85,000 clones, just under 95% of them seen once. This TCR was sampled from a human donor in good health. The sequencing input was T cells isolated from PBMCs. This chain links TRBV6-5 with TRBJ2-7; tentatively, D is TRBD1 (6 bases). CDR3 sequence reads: CASSYRIGRGYEQYF. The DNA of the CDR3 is TGTGCCAGCAGTTACAGGATCGGCAGGGGCTACGAGCAGTACTTC.